The clone carrying this T cell receptor beta chain was observed a handful of times. Antigen unknown. This record belongs to a study of T cell clones after liver transplantation. Study details: Subjects received no induction therapy and standard immunosuppression until randomization at 12-24 months post-transplant.

Method: immunoSEQ multiplex PCR; TCRdb's copy keeps in-frame clones and lacks some. The sample consists of some 50,000 clones, around 70% of them appearing once. Regarding the study as a whole: Graft donor-reactive T cells may have migrated into the graft rather than being deleted. Post-transplant, graft-donor-reactive CD4 TCRbeta sequences in blood dropped significantly in 5 of 8 subjects.

The CDR3 has 13 amino acids. The V end was cut by 3 bases, the J end by 1 base, with 6 bases between. Germline CDR1 and CDR2: KGHSH and LQKENI. The gene calls are TRBV18 and TRBJ1-1; D is unclear. Source: CD4+ T cells from blood, taken at the 22-month timepoint. This receptor was taken from a human patient who received a liver transplant. Some T cells may be the graft donor's. The CDR3 DNA reads TGTGCCAGCTCACCGATGGGGAACACTGAAGCTTTCTTT. Its protein is CASSPMGNTEAFF.